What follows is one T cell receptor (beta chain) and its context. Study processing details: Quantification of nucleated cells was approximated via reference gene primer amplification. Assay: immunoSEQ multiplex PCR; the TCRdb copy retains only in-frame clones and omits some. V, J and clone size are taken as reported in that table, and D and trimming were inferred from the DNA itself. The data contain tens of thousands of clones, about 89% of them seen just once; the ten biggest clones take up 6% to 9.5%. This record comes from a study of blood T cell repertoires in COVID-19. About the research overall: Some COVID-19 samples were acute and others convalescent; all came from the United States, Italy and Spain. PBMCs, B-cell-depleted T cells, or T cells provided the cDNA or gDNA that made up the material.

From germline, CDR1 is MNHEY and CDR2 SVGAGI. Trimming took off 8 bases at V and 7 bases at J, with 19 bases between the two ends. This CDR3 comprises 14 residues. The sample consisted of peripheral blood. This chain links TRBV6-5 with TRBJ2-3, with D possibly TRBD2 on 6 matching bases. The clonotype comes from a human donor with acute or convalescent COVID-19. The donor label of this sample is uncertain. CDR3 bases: TGTGCCAGCGCATTGACAGAGAGGACTAATACGCAGTATTTT. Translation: CASALTERTNTQYF.